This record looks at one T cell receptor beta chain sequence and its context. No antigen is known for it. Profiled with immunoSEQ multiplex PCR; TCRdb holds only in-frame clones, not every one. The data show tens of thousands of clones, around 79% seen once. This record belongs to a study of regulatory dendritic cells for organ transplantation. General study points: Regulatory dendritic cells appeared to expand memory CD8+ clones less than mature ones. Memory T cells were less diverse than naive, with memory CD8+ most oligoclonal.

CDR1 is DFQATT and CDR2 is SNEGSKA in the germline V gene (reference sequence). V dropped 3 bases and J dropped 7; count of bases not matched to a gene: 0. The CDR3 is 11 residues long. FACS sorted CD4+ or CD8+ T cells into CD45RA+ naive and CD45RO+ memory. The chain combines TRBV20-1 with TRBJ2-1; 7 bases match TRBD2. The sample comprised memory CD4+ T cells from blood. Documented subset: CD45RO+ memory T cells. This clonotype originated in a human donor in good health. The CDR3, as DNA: TGCAGTGCTAGTAGCGGGAATGAGCAGTTCTTC. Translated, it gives CSASSGNEQFF.